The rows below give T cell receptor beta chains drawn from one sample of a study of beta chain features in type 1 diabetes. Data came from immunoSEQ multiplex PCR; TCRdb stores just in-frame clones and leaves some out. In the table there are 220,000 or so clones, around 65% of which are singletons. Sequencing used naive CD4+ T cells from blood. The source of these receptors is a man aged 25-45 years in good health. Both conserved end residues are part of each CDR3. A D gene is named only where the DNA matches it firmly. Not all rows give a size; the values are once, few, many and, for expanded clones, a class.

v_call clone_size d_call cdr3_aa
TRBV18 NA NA CASSPSLAGSEKLFF
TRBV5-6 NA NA CASSFLGGYTF
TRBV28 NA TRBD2 CASSSWTSGPFQETQYF
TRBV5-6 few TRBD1 CASSAWDSKYEQYF
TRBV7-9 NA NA CASSPHLRETQYF
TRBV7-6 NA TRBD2 CASSLAGGPRDTQYF
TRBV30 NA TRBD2 CAWSAGTSGIGETQYF
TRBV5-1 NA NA CASSLASEYNEQFF
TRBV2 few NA CASSEGEGKNIQYF
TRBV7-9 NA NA CASSVGGRTGANVLTF
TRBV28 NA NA CASITGSPYEQYF
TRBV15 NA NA CATWGEGKQYF
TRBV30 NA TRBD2 CAWATLAAITDTQYF
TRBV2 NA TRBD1 CASSEDRGGTEAFF
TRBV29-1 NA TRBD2 CSAARGNAGGEQFF
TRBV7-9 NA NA CASGSGETQYF
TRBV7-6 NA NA CASSSFSRETQYF
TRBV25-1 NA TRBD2 CASSDPAGALGETQYF
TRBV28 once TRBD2 CASSFRPSGRARSEQFF
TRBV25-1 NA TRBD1 CASSGSGTDSYTDTQYF
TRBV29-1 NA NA CSVGRVNEQYF
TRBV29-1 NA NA CSARGLAKSTDTQYF
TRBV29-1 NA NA CSVVSLSGNTIYF
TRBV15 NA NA CATSRDPGAQETQYF